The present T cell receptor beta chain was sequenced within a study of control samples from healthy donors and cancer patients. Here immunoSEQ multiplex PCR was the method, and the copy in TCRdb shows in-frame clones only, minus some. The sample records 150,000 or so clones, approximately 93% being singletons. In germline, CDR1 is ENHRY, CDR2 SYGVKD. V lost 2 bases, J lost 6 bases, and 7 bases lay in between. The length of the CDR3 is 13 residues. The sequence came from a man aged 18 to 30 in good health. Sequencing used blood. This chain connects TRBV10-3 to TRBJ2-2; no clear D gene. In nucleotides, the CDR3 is TGTGCCATCAGTGAGCCGCCCCCCGGGGAGCTGTTTTTT. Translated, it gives CAISEPPPGELFF.